This TCR beta chain was captured by sequencing in a study of OX40 agonist ivuxolimab in advanced cancers. Study information: Head and neck, renal cell, melanoma or hepatocellular carcinoma were the cancers that dose-escalation patients had. Of the participants, 40% had some prior anti-PD-1, anti-PD-L1 or anti-CTLA-4 therapy, which was allowed.

CDR1 SGHTS and CDR2 YDEGEE come from the germline V gene. This CDR3 is 17 amino acids long. Trimming at V came to 0 bases and at J to 5 bases, leaving 9 bases not matched to a gene. Measured with immunoSEQ multiplex PCR; TCRdb has only the in-frame clones, and not every one. The sample includes some 83,000 clones, approximately 84% seen only once; the top ten take roughly 7.3%. The material sequenced was CD4+ or CD8+ T cells sorted from blood, taken in a trial of the OX40 agonist ivuxolimab. This TCR was recovered from an adult with an advanced solid tumor such as melanoma, head and neck, liver or kidney cancer. The J gene is TRBJ2-2, the V gene TRBV5-8; TRBD2 aligns across 8 bases. CDR3 amino acids: CASSLGAASGQTGELFF. DNA of the CDR3: TGTGCCAGCAGCTTGGGAGCGGCTAGCGGGCAAACCGGGGAGCTGTTTTTT.